This T cell receptor beta chain derives from a study of CXCR3-negative and CXCR3-positive naive CD8 T cells. Study results and caveats: Similar TRBV-TRBJ gene usage was seen in naive CXCR3-negative and CXCR3-positive cells, but not in memory cells.

Carrying UMI labels, the TRB cDNA libraries were prepared through 5' RACE. TCRdb re-called the 5' RACE reads; every CDR3 protein appears as one record, without DNA. The sample features tens of thousands of distinct CDR3 sequences, with 20% to 25% in its top ten. Comments on this clonotype: The antigen remains unidentified.

The clonotype comes from a human donor in good health. Some clones in this sample may be carry-over from other donors' samples. Sample: memory CD8+ T cells from blood.

CDR3 protein: CASSSWTSGGLSYEQYF. The chain has TRBV12-3 or TRBV12-4 and TRBJ2-7; checking the TCRdb D call of TRBD2 is not possible without DNA. The CDR3 spans 17 residues.